The 18 T cell receptor beta chains below were found in one sample sequenced in a study of radiotherapy plus CTLA-4 blockade in lung cancer. Here immunoSEQ multiplex PCR was the method, and the copy in TCRdb shows in-frame clones only, minus some. Here the sample spans 34,000 or so clones, around 70% being singletons. The sample here was peripheral blood, taken from a patient treated with radiotherapy plus ipilimumab. Receptor source: a human donor with non-small cell lung cancer that progressed on radiotherapy plus ipilimumab.

The chain uses TRBV2 and TRBJ1-5, with D possibly matching TRBD1 (5 bases). The V and J ends lost 6 bases and 0 bases respectively, with 9 bases between them. Germline CDR1 reads SNHLY; CDR2 reads FYNNEI. CDR3 size: 14 residues. CDR3 amino acids: CASRPGLSNQPQHF. CDR3 bases: TGTGCCAGCAGACCGGGACTTAGCAATCAGCCCCAGCATTTT.

The CDR3 DNA sequence: TGTGCCAGTAGTAGAGGACCGAGCCAGCCCCAGCATTTT. Translation gives CASSRGPSQPQHF. This chain connects TRBV19 to TRBJ1-5, with D unresolved. Trimming removed 4 bases from V and 7 bases from J, with 11 bases in between. Germline V gives CDR1 LNHDA, CDR2 SQIVND (reference sequence). CDR3 size: 13 residues.

This rearrangement joins TRBV4-1 to TRBJ2-7, with 8 bases aligning to TRBD1. Trimming at V came to 3 bases and at J to 6 bases, leaving 7 bases not matched to a gene. The CDR3 is 14 residues long. Germline loops: CDR1 MGHRA, CDR2 YSYEKL. In DNA form, the CDR3 reads TGCGCCAGCAGCCATCGACAGGGGACAGCCGAGCAGTACTTC. Amino acids: CASSHRQGTAEQYF.

This clone was detected once. V gene TRBV6-5 combines with J gene TRBJ1-3, with D uncertain. This CDR3 is 13 amino acids long. V lost 5 bases, J lost 0 bases, and 5 bases lay in between. CDR1 is MNHEY, CDR2 SVGAGI, per germline. The CDR3 bases are TGTGCCAGCAGTGACAACTCTGGAAACACCATATATTTT. Translation: CASSDNSGNTIYF.

The J gene is TRBJ1-6, the V gene TRBV28; perhaps TRBD1 as D (6 bases). Per the germline V gene, CDR1 is MDHEN and CDR2 is SYDVKM. CDR3 length: 14 amino acids. Trimming cost V 2 bases and J 7 bases, with 9 bases left between them. This chain's CDR3 is CASSLHGGNSPLHF. DNA for the CDR3: TGTGCCAGCAGTTTACACGGGGGCAATTCACCCCTCCACTTT.

The DNA of the CDR3 is TGTGCCAGCAGCTTACGGGGGGATCGCGATGGCTACACCTTC. It translates to CASSLRGDRDGYTF. V and J are TRBV7-2 and TRBJ1-2, with a possible D match to TRBD1 (5 bases). Germline CDR1 is SGHTA and CDR2 is FQGNSA. Trimming shortened V by 2 bases and J by 6 bases, and 13 bases separated the two germline ends. This CDR3 contains 14 residues.

The CDR3 spells CASSYPGQTPSPLHF. CDR3 DNA sequence: TGTGCCAGCAGCTATCCGGGACAGACTCCCTCACCCCTCCACTTT. The chain recombines TRBV6-5 with TRBJ1-6; 7 bases map to TRBD1. The junction had 12 bases not matched to a gene; V was cut back by 6 bases and J by 10 bases. CDR1 MNHEY and CDR2 SVGAGI come from the germline V gene. This CDR3 has 15 residues.

V usage is TRBV6-1 and J usage is TRBJ1-2; no firm D call. V lost 2 bases and J 4 bases, leaving 8 bases between the germline ends. Germline V CDR1 and CDR2: MNHNS, SASEGT. This CDR3 is built from 13 residues. The CDR3 reads CASSEMGPYGYTF. The CDR3 region has the DNA TGTGCCAGCAGTGAAATGGGTCCCTATGGCTACACCTTC.

This clone was recorded once. The CDR3 region has the DNA TGTGCCAGCACGGGGACAGACGGGGGCTACACCTTC. Translation gives CASTGTDGGYTF. The rearrangement joins TRBV6-6 to TRBJ1-2, with 7 bases fitting TRBD1. The CDR3 loop spans 12 amino acids. Unmatched junction bases numbered 7, after V lost 7 bases and J lost 8 bases. The germline CDR1 and CDR2 sequences are MNHNY and SVGAGI (reference sequence).

The rearrangement links TRBV28 to TRBJ1-5; D gene uncertain. V dropped 5 bases and J dropped 0 bases, with 11 bases sitting between them. Germline V CDR1 and CDR2: MDHEN, SYDVKM. This CDR3 is 15 amino acids long. Written as DNA, the CDR3 is TGTGCCAGCAGTCTAAACCTTTATAGCAATCAGCCCCAGCATTTT. Translating gives CASSLNLYSNQPQHF.

DNA of the CDR3: TGTGCCAGCAGCCTTCGGGACATCTGGAATGAGCAGTTCTTC. Its protein is CASSLRDIWNEQFF. The chain recombines TRBV13 with TRBJ2-1, with D possibly being TRBD1 (6 bases). The CDR3 has 14 residues. V was trimmed by 5 bases and J by 7 bases, leaving 15 bases between them. CDR1 PRHDT and CDR2 FYEKMQ come from the germline V gene (reference sequence).

The gene calls are TRBV5-1 and TRBJ2-3, with D perhaps TRBD1 or TRBD2 (7 bases each). Per the germline V gene, CDR1 is SGHRS and CDR2 is YFSETQ. V was shortened by 7 bases and J by 6 bases, with 15 bases between the two germline ends. The CDR3 loop spans 13 amino acids. The CDR3 DNA reads TGCGCCAGCTCGGGGAGGGGGCAGGATACGCAGTATTTT. Its protein is CASSGRGQDTQYF.

V and J are TRBV9 and TRBJ2-5; perhaps TRBD1 as D (5 bases). The V end was cut by 0 bases, the J end by 5 bases, with 14 bases between. Germline-derived CDR1 and CDR2 are SGDLS and YYNGEE. The CDR3 is made up of 15 amino acids. CDR3 nucleotides: TGTGCCAGCAGCGTAGGGCAAAGACAGTCGGAGACCCAGTACTTC. It is translated as CASSVGQRQSETQYF.

This clone was recorded only once. The rearrangement uses TRBV5-1 and TRBJ2-5; tentative D call: TRBD2 (5 bases). V was pared by 0 bases and J by 5 bases, with 11 bases between. The germline gives CDR1 SGHRS, CDR2 YFSETQ. The CDR3 spans 14 residues. CDR3 region: CASSLEWGVETQYF. The CDR3 bases are TGCGCCAGCAGCTTGGAGTGGGGAGTTGAGACCCAGTACTTC.

The rearrangement uses TRBV5-4 and TRBJ1-2, with 8 bases that match TRBD1. CDR1 and CDR2 (germline): SGHNT, YYREEE (reference sequence). After removal of 6 bases from V and 4 bases from J, the junction contained 11 bases not matched to a gene. CDR3 length: 15 residues. CDR3 DNA sequence: TGTGCCAGCACTCGGGCAGGGGGCGACGGCTATGGCTACACCTTC. It translates to CASTRAGGDGYGYTF.

The V gene is TRBV19, the J gene TRBJ2-3, with D hard to call. CDR3 length: 20 amino acids. The germline V and J ends were trimmed by 3 bases and 1 base, with 26 bases remaining between them. CDR1 LNHDA and CDR2 SQIVND come from the germline V gene (reference sequence). The chain's CDR3 is CASSIRKVTRSGQGTDTQYF. DNA for the CDR3: TGTGCCAGTAGTATTCGGAAGGTCACGAGGTCAGGTCAGGGCACAGATACGCAGTATTTT. The complete variable domain, with remaining parts taken from reference TRBV19 and TRBJ2-3, reads DGGITQSPKYLFRKEGQNVTLSCEQNLNHDAMYWYRQDPGQGLRLIYYSQIVNDFQKGDIAEGYSVSREKKESFPLTVTSAQKNPTAFYLCASSIRKVTRSGQGTDTQYFGPGTRLTVL.

This clone came up once. This rearrangement joins TRBV28 to TRBJ1-6; no reliable D call. V was trimmed by 6 bases and J by 5 bases, leaving 8 bases between them. This CDR3 spans 13 amino acids. Looked up from germline, CDR1 is MDHEN and CDR2 is SYDVKM. The CDR3 DNA sequence: TGTGCCAGCAGCTTACCGGATAATTCACCCCTCCACTTT. Its translation is CASSLPDNSPLHF.

The DNA for the CDR3 is TGTGCCAGCAGTGACGAAGGGGTCTTCTATGGCTACACCTTC. Translating it yields CASSDEGVFYGYTF. The V gene is TRBV2, the J gene TRBJ1-2; D might be TRBD1 (5 bases). CDR3 length: 14 amino acids. V was shortened by 3 bases and J by 4 bases, with 12 bases between the two germline ends. CDR1 is SNHLY, CDR2 FYNNEI, per germline.